Listed here are 28 T cell receptor beta chains from one sample, sequenced in a study of blood T cell repertoires in COVID-19. Profiled with immunoSEQ multiplex PCR; TCRdb holds only in-frame clones, not every one. The table has 200,000 to 300,000 clones, approximately 85% seen once; the top ten hold 9.5% to 15%. Input material: peripheral blood. The receptor source for this set is a woman aged 55-70 years with active or convalescent COVID-19.

This rearrangement joins TRBV12-3 or TRBV12-4 to TRBJ1-2; no clear D. CDR3 size: 10 residues. The V end was cut by 10 bases, the J end by 2 bases, with 5 bases between. DNA for the CDR3: TGTGCCACCTACAACTATGGCTACACCTTC. As protein: CATYNYGYTF.

The chain carries TRBV11-3 and TRBJ2-1; D is possibly TRBD1 (6 bases). Trimming took 1 base from V and 5 from J, leaving 9 bases between them. The CDR3 totals 14 residues. CDR1 and CDR2 (germline): SGHNT, YENEEA. CDR3 amino acids: CASSLVQGNNEQFF. For the CDR3, the DNA is TGTGCCAGCAGCTTAGTTCAGGGGAACAATGAGCAGTTCTTC.

The rearrangement joins TRBV19 to TRBJ2-1, with TRBD2 as a possible D gene (7 bases). Trimming shortened V by 4 bases and J by 2 bases, and 15 bases separated the two germline ends. The V gene's germline CDR1 is LNHDA and CDR2 SQIVND (reference sequence). This CDR3 is 16 amino acids long. CDR3 nucleotide sequence: TGTGCCAGTAGTACAAACCGGGGGGCTCCCTACAATGAGCAGTTCTTC. It encodes CASSTNRGAPYNEQFF. Drawing the rest from reference TRBV19 and TRBJ2-1, the complete variable domain is DGGITQSPKYLFRKEGQNVTLSCEQNLNHDAMYWYRQDPGQGLRLIYYSQIVNDFQKGDIAEGYSVSREKKESFPLTVTSAQKNPTAFYLCASSTNRGAPYNEQFFGPGTRLTVL.

The chain combines TRBV7-2 with TRBJ2-5; the match to TRBD1 covers 10 bases. The CDR3 covers 14 residues. V was clipped by 5 bases and J by 5 bases; unmatched bases: 5. CDR1 is SGHTA, CDR2 FQGNSA, per germline. This CDR3 reads CASSVGQGRETQYF. The CDR3 nucleotides read TGTGCCAGCAGCGTGGGACAGGGGAGGGAGACCCAGTACTTC.

On this clone itself: This sequence may be a read error, since a much larger clone differs from it by one base. V gene TRBV6-2 or TRBV6-3 combines with J gene TRBJ1-1; TRBD1 is a possible D gene (5 bases). Looked up from germline, CDR1 is MNHEY and CDR2 is SVGEGT. The CDR3 has 13 residues. V lost 4 bases to trimming and J lost 1 base, with 7 bases between them. CDR3: CASSFGGNTEAFF. The CDR3 coding sequence is TGTGCCAGCAGTTTCGGGGGGAACACTGAAGCTTTCTTT.

V is TRBV7-2 and J is TRBJ1-2; TRBD1 agrees at 10 bases. CDR1 is SGHTA, CDR2 FQGNSA, per germline. The length of the CDR3 is 15 residues. V was clipped by 3 bases and J by 4 bases; unmatched bases: 5. The CDR3 DNA is TGTGCCAGCAGCTTCGGACAGGGGGGAACCTATGGCTACACCTTC. It is translated as CASSFGQGGTYGYTF.

The CDR3 nucleotides are TGTGCCAGCAGCTTAAACCCGGCAGGGAGCACAGATACGCAGTATTTT. Translation gives CASSLNPAGSTDTQYF. The chain employs TRBV7-3 and TRBJ2-3, with D possibly being TRBD1 (5 bases). Trimming took off 1 base at V and 0 bases at J, with 11 bases between the two ends. The CDR3 loop spans 16 amino acids. The germline gives CDR1 SGHTA, CDR2 FQGTGA.

The J gene is TRBJ1-6, the V gene TRBV4-1; 8 nucleotides line up with TRBD1. CDR3 length equals 16 residues. Germline CDR1 is MGHRA and CDR2 is YSYEKL. Trimming cost V 1 base and J 7 bases; bases outside gene matches: 6. The CDR3 is CASSQAKDRDNSPLHF. CDR3 bases: TGCGCCAGCAGCCAAGCGAAGGACAGGGACAATTCACCCCTCCACTTT.

This clone was seen a single time. The chain is built from TRBV3-1 (or the pseudogene TRBV3-2) and TRBJ1-3; tentative D call: TRBD1 (6 bases). There are 14 residues in the CDR3. Trimming cost V 4 bases and J 4 bases, with 11 bases left between them. Germline CDR1 LGHDT, CDR2 YNNKEL (reference sequence). CDR3 region: CASSPTGTGNTIYF. As DNA, the CDR3 is TGTGCCAGCAGCCCGACAGGTACCGGAAACACCATATATTTT.

This sequence joins TRBV10-3 and TRBJ2-2, with 7 positions matching TRBD2. The J segment lost 2 bases and the V segment lost 8 bases, leaving 8 bases of the junction unmatched. The CDR3 sequence is 15 residues long. The germline V gene encodes CDR1 ENHRY and CDR2 SYGVKD. Written as DNA, the CDR3 is TGTGCCATCGGGAGGACTAGTAAAAACACCGGGGAGCTGTTTTTT. It encodes CAIGRTSKNTGELFF.

The rearrangement links TRBV11-2 to TRBJ2-3; 9 bases are a match to TRBD2. Germline trimming cut 3 bases from V and 2 bases from J; bases unmatched to any gene: 3. The V gene's germline CDR1 is SGHAT and CDR2 FQNNGV. This CDR3 has 15 amino acids. CDR3 nucleotides: TGTGCCAGCAGCTTGCTAGCGGGGACCACAGATACGCAGTATTTT. It specifies CASSLLAGTTDTQYF.

The genes are TRBV11-2 and TRBJ1-1; no clear D gene. V shed 5 bases and J shed 0 bases, with 13 bases lying between them. The CDR3 has 15 residues. Germline-derived CDR1 and CDR2 are SGHAT and FQNNGV. The CDR3 region is CASSPAGGVNTEAFF. In nucleotides, the CDR3 is TGTGCCAGCAGCCCGGCGGGTGGGGTGAACACTGAAGCTTTCTTT.

The chain has TRBV10-3 and TRBJ1-6; a weak D match, TRBD1 (5 bases). V lost 2 bases to trimming and J lost 6 bases, with 11 bases between them. Per germline, CDR1 ENHRY and CDR2 SYGVKD. This CDR3 has 15 amino acids. CDR3 loop: CAISEQGAGNSPLHF. CDR3 coding DNA: TGTGCCATCAGTGAGCAAGGGGCTGGTAATTCACCCCTCCACTTT.

The V call is TRBV14, the J call TRBJ1-2, with D possibly being TRBD1 (6 bases). Deletions cut 1 base from V and 7 bases from J, with 16 bases between. The CDR3 sequence is 15 residues long. Germline V gene data show CDR1 as SGHDN and CDR2 as FVKESK. The CDR3 loop is CASSQVIAGVGGYTF. CDR3 nucleotides: TGTGCCAGCAGCCAAGTCATCGCAGGGGTCGGTGGCTACACCTTC.

With regard to this clone: Within the sample, other DNA sequences also encode this same CDR3. V gene TRBV9 combines with J gene TRBJ1-3; 7 positions agree with TRBD1. Germline loops: CDR1 SGDLS, CDR2 YYNGEE. V lost 4 bases and J lost 3; bases outside the gene matches: 4. CDR3 length: 14 residues. CDR3 bases: TGTGCCAGCAGCAGACAGGGAATTGGAAACACCATATATTTT. It is translated as CASSRQGIGNTIYF.

This clone was recorded only once. This chain connects TRBV18 to TRBJ2-2; perhaps TRBD1 as D (6 bases). The V and J ends lost 6 bases and 4 bases respectively, with 15 bases between them. The CDR3 totals 15 residues. Germline-derived CDR1 and CDR2 are KGHSH and LQKENI. The CDR3, as DNA: TGTGCCAGCTCGCCTACAGGGAGAGCCACCGGGGAGCTGTTTTTT. Encoded protein: CASSPTGRATGELFF.

The V gene is TRBV12-3 or TRBV12-4, the J gene TRBJ2-7; D is possibly TRBD1 (5 bases). There are 13 residues in the CDR3. V lost 7 bases and J lost 2, with 12 bases in between. The CDR3 spells CASKVDSTYEQYF. CDR3 bases: TGTGCCAGCAAGGTCGACAGTACCTACGAGCAGTACTTC.

The genes are TRBV7-8 and TRBJ1-5; D unresolved. V was clipped by 5 bases and J by 0 bases, with 8 bases between them. Germline-derived CDR1 and CDR2 are SGHVS and FQNEAQ. The CDR3 spans 14 residues. The CDR3 protein is CASSPDTSNQPQHF. The CDR3 nucleotides read TGTGCCAGCAGCCCCGACACTAGCAATCAGCCCCAGCATTTT.

This rearrangement joins TRBV5-4 to TRBJ2-2; 8 positions match TRBD1. The CDR3 is 16 residues long. The germline V gene encodes CDR1 SGHNT and CDR2 YYREEE (reference sequence). The V gene end was trimmed by 2 bases and the J gene end by 3 bases; junction bases not matched to a gene: 6. The CDR3 bases are TGTGCCAGCAGCTTATGGACAGGGTTGTACACCGGGGAGCTGTTTTTT. This sequence encodes CASSLWTGLYTGELFF.

In its sample, this clone was seen once. The chain has TRBV6-6 and TRBJ1-5, with D perhaps TRBD1 (6 bases). Deletions cut 2 bases from V and 7 bases from J, with 18 bases between. Germline V gene sequence: CDR1 MNHNY, CDR2 SVGAGI (reference sequence). The CDR3 consists of 16 residues. Here the CDR3 reads CASSYPRSGAGQPQHF. The DNA for the CDR3 is TGTGCCAGCAGTTACCCAAGATCAGGGGCCGGGCAGCCCCAGCATTTT.

The chain links TRBV11-2 to TRBJ2-7; 7 bases agree with TRBD1. The trim removed 5 bases at V and 4 bases at J, leaving 5 bases unmatched. This CDR3 spans 13 amino acids. The germline CDR1 and CDR2 sequences are SGHAT and FQNNGV. DNA of the CDR3: TGTGCCAGCAGCAGCGAACAGGGGTACGAGCAGTACTTC. Its translation: CASSSEQGYEQYF.

This clone was seen once. The rearrangement joins TRBV7-3 to TRBJ2-5; 12 positions agree with TRBD2. Per germline, CDR1 SGHTA and CDR2 FQGTGA. The junction had 9 bases not matched to a gene; V was cut back by 2 bases and J by 5 bases. The CDR3 length is 17 residues. The CDR3 reads CASSLGLAGYEYETQYF. CDR3 nucleotide sequence: TGTGCCAGCAGCTTAGGACTAGCGGGGTATGAGTATGAGACCCAGTACTTC.

As regards this clone: Other DNA sequences within the sample encode an identical CDR3. The V and J genes are TRBV9 and TRBJ1-4, with TRBD1 matching 10 bases. The CDR3 is 15 residues long. Germline CDR1 and CDR2: SGDLS and YYNGEE. V shed 4 bases and J 4 bases; nucleotides not matched to a gene: 4. Here the CDR3 DNA reads TGTGCCAGCAGCCCCCGGGACAGGGGTAATGAAAAACTGTTTTTT. Its translation is CASSPRDRGNEKLFF. The full variable domain, rest sourced from reference TRBV9 and TRBJ1-4, is DSGVTQTPKHLITATGQRVTLRCSPRSGDLSVYWYQQSLDQGLQFLIQYYNGEERAKGNILERFSAQQFPDLHSELNLSSLELGDSALYFCASSPRDRGNEKLFFGSGTQLSVL.

The J gene is TRBJ1-2, the V gene TRBV9, with 7 bases that match TRBD1. The length of the CDR3 is 14 residues. With V trimmed by 2 bases and J by 8 bases, 9 bases remained unmatched. In germline, CDR1 is SGDLS, CDR2 YYNGEE. The CDR3 DNA follows: TGTGCCAGCAGCGTCGAAACCACAGGGGACGGCTACACCTTC. This codes for CASSVETTGDGYTF.

This chain joins TRBV20-1 and TRBJ2-3; possible D gene TRBD1, 7 bases. Germline-derived CDR1 and CDR2 are DFQATT and SNEGSKA (reference sequence). Deletions cut 3 bases from V and 6 bases from J, with 19 bases between. The CDR3 totals 15 residues. In nucleotides, the CDR3 is TGCAGTGCTAGTGGGCAGGGGGGCCCCAAGGATACGCAGTATTTT. It encodes CSASGQGGPKDTQYF.

The chain recombines TRBV19 with TRBJ1-2; a weak D match, TRBD1 (6 bases). This CDR3 has 15 residues. V was shortened by 7 bases and J by 3 bases, with 18 bases between the two germline ends. Germline CDR1 LNHDA, CDR2 SQIVND (reference sequence). The CDR3 DNA reads TGTGCCAGTACCTCCTCGGGGGGCTGGGACTATGGCTACACCTTC. It encodes CASTSSGGWDYGYTF.

The rearrangement joins TRBV6-2 or TRBV6-3 to TRBJ2-4; 13 nucleotides match TRBD2. This CDR3 comprises 17 residues. The junction had 4 bases not matched to a gene; V was cut back by 4 bases and J by 1 base. Germline V CDR1 and CDR2: MNHEY, SVGEGT. The CDR3 DNA is TGTGCCAGCAGTTCCGGGACTAGCGGGGAGGCCAAAAACATTCAGTACTTC. This encodes CASSSGTSGEAKNIQYF.

About this clone: The same CDR3 arises from other DNA sequences in this sample as well. Here the CDR3 DNA reads TGTGCCAGCAGTTCCGCCTACGAGCAGTACTTC. It yields the protein CASSSAYEQYF. The chain links TRBV6-2 or TRBV6-3 to TRBJ2-7; D is unresolved. V was trimmed by 4 bases and J by 2 bases, leaving 3 bases between them. The CDR3 has 11 residues. Germline values: CDR1 MNHEY, CDR2 SVGEGT.